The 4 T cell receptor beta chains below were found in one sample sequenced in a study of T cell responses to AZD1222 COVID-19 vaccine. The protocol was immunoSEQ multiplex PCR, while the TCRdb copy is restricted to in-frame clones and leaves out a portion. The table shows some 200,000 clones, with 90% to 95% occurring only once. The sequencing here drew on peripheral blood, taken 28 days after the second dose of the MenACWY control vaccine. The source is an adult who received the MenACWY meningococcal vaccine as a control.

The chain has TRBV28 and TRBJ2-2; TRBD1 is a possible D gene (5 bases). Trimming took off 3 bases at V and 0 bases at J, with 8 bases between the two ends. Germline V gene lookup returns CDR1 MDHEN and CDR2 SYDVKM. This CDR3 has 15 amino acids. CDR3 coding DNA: TGTGCCAGCAGTTTCAGGACAACGAACACCGGGGAGCTGTTTTTT. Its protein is CASSFRTTNTGELFF.

Here the CDR3 DNA reads TGTGCCATCAGGACAGGGACCGCACAAGAGACCCAGTACTTC. Amino acids: CAIRTGTAQETQYF. The chain links TRBV10-3 to TRBJ2-5; TRBD1 matches 7 bases. Germline CDR1 and CDR2: ENHRY and SYGVKD. This CDR3 region has 14 residues. Unmatched junction bases numbered 6, after V lost 6 bases and J lost 2 bases.

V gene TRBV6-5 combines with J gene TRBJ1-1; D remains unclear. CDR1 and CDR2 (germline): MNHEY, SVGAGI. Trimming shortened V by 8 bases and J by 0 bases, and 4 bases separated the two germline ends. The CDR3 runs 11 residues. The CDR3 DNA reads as TGTGCCAGCGGAATGAACACTGAAGCTTTCTTT. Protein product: CASGMNTEAFF.

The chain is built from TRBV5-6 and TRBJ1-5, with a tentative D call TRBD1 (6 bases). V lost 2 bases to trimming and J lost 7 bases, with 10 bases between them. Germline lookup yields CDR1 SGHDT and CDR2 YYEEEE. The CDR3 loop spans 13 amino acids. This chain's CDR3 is CASSLQGSQPQHF. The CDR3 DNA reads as TGTGCCAGCAGCTTACAGGGAAGCCAGCCCCAGCATTTT. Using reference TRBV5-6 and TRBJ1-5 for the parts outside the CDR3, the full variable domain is DAGVTQSPTHLIKTRGQQVTLRCSPKSGHDTVSWYQQALGQGPQFIFQYYEEEERQRGNFPDRFSGHQFPNYSSELNVNALLLGDSALYLCASSLQGSQPQHFGDGTRLSIL.